This section outlines one T cell receptor beta chain sequence together with its context. No cognate antigen has been identified for it. Qualities for individual bases were not recorded, and no much larger clone is one base off. The CDR3 regions of human TCRbeta chains were analyzed by immunosequencing. On the study's bioinformatics: TCRs in the repertoires were compared against a reference library of SARS-CoV-2-specific TCRs that had been generated with the MIRA antigen-specificity platform. Breadth was defined as the fraction of unique TCRs that were SARS-CoV-2-associated, and depth was defined as the fraction of total T cells that were SARS-CoV-2-associated. Using the MIRA data, each spike-specific TCR was assigned both to the spike region to which the TCR was reactive and to a CD4 or CD8 class. Log10-transformed breadth and depth values were compared by one-way ANOVA with Sidak's multiple comparisons tests. TCRdb holds this immuneACCESS table with in-frame rearrangements only. Some clones are missing; in checked studies, unresolved V genes explain under half, and the rest has no known cause. The D gene and trimming were derived from the DNA, and the V and J assignments and clone size from that table. The sample contains approximately 220,000 clones, about 92% of them found a single time. The leading ten clones occupy less than 1.2% of the sample.

The CDR3 holds 16 amino acids from the cysteine to the phenylalanine. The kept DNA is CDR3 alone, 48 bases in frame from the first base. Sequences KGHSH (CDR1) and LQKENI (CDR2) are obtained from the germline V gene. After removal of 3 bases from V and 0 bases from J, the junction retains 6 bases not matched to a gene. The data derive from a study of T cell responses to AZD1222 COVID-19 vaccine (dated by TCRdb to about 2021). Broadly, across the study: TCR sequencing covered some 250 trial participants: 207 given two doses of AZD1222 and around 25 given two doses of MenACWY control vaccine. Trial participants were enrolled by age into subgroups of 18-55, 56-69 and 70-plus years, and about 150, 27 and 61 TCR-sequenced participants, respectively, were included in these subgroups. Results the study describes overall, beyond this receptor: Most participants were white British and females outnumbered males, and the authors suggested that clonal diversity may have been underestimated. The 56-69-year group was small, and its depth increase did not reach significance, likely because of low power. Conclusions about previously exposed vaccinees were limited because only six AZD1222 recipients were SARS-CoV-2 seropositive at baseline. Nearly half of unique spike-specific TCRs reportedly recognized epitopes outside regions mutated in the B.1.351 and B.1.1.7 variants. No day 14 peak-response samples were available, so repertoires were characterized only after the peak T cell response. Spike-specific TCR breadth and depth rose significantly after two AZD1222 doses compared with day 0 and with MenACWY recipients. CD4 TCRs associated with the vaccine covered the entire spike protein, and the dominant responses were in regions 160-218 and 743-854.

The time point label here, explained by the study, means: baseline before first vaccination. Per the publication, the treatment or condition label means: meningococcal conjugate vaccine given as trial control. Samples from vaccinated people were obtained from the UK trials COV001 and COV002, which included a single-blind randomized controlled phase 2/3 trial of AZD1222 (ChAdOx1 nCoV-19) in healthy adults. Trial participant PBMC samples were collected at day 0 and day 28 after the second dose for TCRbeta chain sequencing. Sequenced here: peripheral blood, sampled on day 0 of MenACWY control vaccination. The receptor was derived from an adult in good health. Rearrangement joined TRBV18 to TRBJ2-7, and TRBD1 aligns with 9 junction nucleotides. The CDR3 loop reads CASSPGTGLSSYEQYF. The DNA sequence is TGTGCCAGCTCACCGGGGACAGGGCTGAGCTCCTACGAGCAGTACTTC.